One and the same sample provided the 26 T cell receptor beta chains below, sequenced in a study of CD8 T cells in Susac syndrome. Random hexamers were used to reverse transcribe the RNA input (about 0.5 to 1 ug). Each CDR3 protein is one row after TCRdb ran MiXCR on the immunoSEQ multiplex PCR reads. The sample has 150,000 to 200,000 distinct CDR3 sequences; around 95% are singletons. Sequenced input: CD4+ T cells from PBMCs. The origin of the receptors is a human donor in good health.

The chain has TRBV19 and TRBJ1-1; D not resolved. Germline V CDR1 and CDR2: LNHDA, SQIVND (reference sequence). This CDR3 is 11 amino acids long. Trimming took 7 bases from V and 5 from J, leaving 8 bases between them. The chain's CDR3 is CASIRLTEAFF. Here the CDR3 DNA reads TGTGCCAGTATCCGTCTTACTGAAGCTTTCTTT.

The gene calls are TRBV7-2 and TRBJ1-1; no clear D. Germline V CDR1 and CDR2: SGHTA, FQGNSA. This CDR3 comprises 14 residues. Trimming shortened V by 4 bases and J by 3 bases, and 12 bases separated the two germline ends. The CDR3: CASSSRLGYTEAFF. The CDR3 DNA sequence: TGTGCCAGCAGCTCTAGGCTGGGGTACACTGAAGCTTTCTTT.

The chain employs TRBV4-1 and TRBJ1-2, with a weak D call TRBD1 (5 bases). Germline values: CDR1 MGHRA, CDR2 YSYEKL. CDR3 size: 13 residues. The V end lost 4 bases, the J end lost 4 bases, and 10 bases lay between the germline ends. The CDR3 DNA sequence: TGCGCCAGCAGCCTCCCCGGGGCCTATGGCTACACCTTC. Translation: CASSLPGAYGYTF.

The chain employs TRBV29-1 and TRBJ2-3, with unresolved D. The CDR3 is 12 amino acids. Germline assignment: CDR1 SQVTM and CDR2 ANQGSEA. V was cut by 3 bases and J by 4 bases, with 8 bases left in between. This chain's CDR3 is CSVDEGADTQYF. CDR3 nucleotide sequence: TGCAGCGTTGACGAAGGAGCAGATACGCAGTATTTT.

The chain links TRBV20-1 to TRBJ1-5; 7 bases align to TRBD1. CDR3 length equals 13 residues. Unmatched junction bases numbered 5, after V lost 4 bases and J lost 5 bases. Germline V gene lookup returns CDR1 DFQATT and CDR2 SNEGSKA (reference sequence). The CDR3 sequence: CSAIPTGDQPQHF. As DNA, the CDR3 is TGCAGTGCTATTCCCACAGGGGATCAGCCCCAGCATTTT.

The V gene is TRBV5-8, the J gene TRBJ2-3; weak D call: TRBD2 (5 bases). There are 15 residues in the CDR3. Germline V lookup: CDR1 SGHTS, CDR2 YDEGEE. Between the trimmed V and J ends, which lost 4 bases and 5 bases, there was a span of 17 bases. The CDR3 loop is CASSQAFRSGDTQYF. In nucleotides, the CDR3 is TGTGCCAGCAGCCAAGCCTTTAGGAGCGGAGATACGCAGTATTTT.

This rearrangement joins TRBV7-8 to TRBJ2-3, with D possibly TRBD2 on 6 matching bases. Germline V gene lookup returns CDR1 SGHVS and CDR2 FQNEAQ. The CDR3 runs 14 residues. V was shortened by 8 bases and J by 0 bases, with 12 bases between the two germline ends. The CDR3 DNA sequence: TGTGCCAGCGGAGGGTCGGGTAGCACAGATACGCAGTATTTT. This gives the protein CASGGSGSTDTQYF.

The chain uses TRBV20-1 and TRBJ2-2; D may correspond to TRBD1 or TRBD2 (5 bases each). Germline CDR1 DFQATT, CDR2 SNEGSKA (reference sequence). The length of the CDR3 is 14 residues. Trimming took off 1 base at V and 4 bases at J, with 10 bases between the two ends. The CDR3 bases are TGCAGTGCTAGAGCGGGGACGCTCACCGGGGAGCTGTTTTTT. This translates into CSARAGTLTGELFF.

The chain couples TRBV12-3 or TRBV12-4 to TRBJ1-1; D ambiguous. The CDR3 is 14 amino acids. Between the trimmed V and J ends, which lost 2 bases and 4 bases, there was a span of 11 bases. CDR3 nucleotides: TGTGCCAGCAGTTTAAGATGGCGGGGCACTGAAGCTTTCTTT. Translation gives CASSLRWRGTEAFF.

V usage is TRBV4-1 and J usage is TRBJ1-2; D uncertain. CDR1 and CDR2 from the germline V gene are MGHRA and YSYEKL. Between the trimmed V and J ends, which lost 0 bases and 0 bases, there was a span of 17 bases. The CDR3 covers 18 residues. CDR3 sequence reads: CASSQDRATDASNYGYTF. CDR3 DNA sequence: TGCGCCAGCAGCCAAGATCGGGCAACAGACGCTTCTAACTATGGCTACACCTTC.

The CDR3 is CASSVENAGVPYNEQFF. The CDR3 bases are TGTGCCAGCAGCGTAGAAAACGCGGGGGTCCCCTACAATGAGCAGTTCTTC. The chain has TRBV9 and TRBJ2-1; the match to TRBD2 covers 7 bases. Germline V gene lookup returns CDR1 SGDLS and CDR2 YYNGEE. J was trimmed by 2 bases and V by 0 bases; bases with no gene match: 8. The CDR3 loop spans 17 amino acids.

The gene calls are TRBV29-1 and TRBJ1-4, with a possible D match to TRBD1 (5 bases). CDR3 length: 16 amino acids. Deletions cut 4 bases from V and 1 base from J, with 16 bases between. Germline assignment: CDR1 SQVTM and CDR2 ANQGSEA. The CDR3 nucleotides are TGCAGCGTTGCCGCAGGGAGATCTGTAACTAATGAAAAACTGTTTTTT. As protein: CSVAAGRSVTNEKLFF.

The V gene is TRBV4-1, the J gene TRBJ2-3; possibly TRBD2 for D (5 bases). The CDR3 sequence is 15 residues long. The germline gives CDR1 MGHRA, CDR2 YSYEKL. Between the trimmed V and J ends, which lost 4 bases and 1 base, there was a span of 12 bases. The CDR3 bases are TGCGCCAGCAGCCGTATCGGGGTAGGCACAGATACGCAGTATTTT. It yields the protein CASSRIGVGTDTQYF.

The genes are TRBV6-2 or TRBV6-3 and TRBJ2-5; a weak D match, TRBD2 (7 bases). Per germline, CDR1 MNHEY and CDR2 SVGEGT. The V end was cut by 7 bases, the J end by 4 bases, with 16 bases between. The CDR3 length is 14 residues. The chain's CDR3 is CASTFTGGRETQYF. Written as DNA, the CDR3 is TGTGCCAGCACCTTCACCGGGGGGCGAGAGACCCAGTACTTC.

The V gene is TRBV5-4, the J gene TRBJ2-7; TRBD2 matches 7 bases. CDR1 and CDR2 (germline): SGHNT, YYREEE (reference sequence). With V trimmed by 1 base and J by 0 bases, 4 bases remained unmatched. CDR3 length equals 15 residues. The CDR3 protein is CASSLMRGSSYEQYF. CDR3 in DNA: TGTGCCAGCAGCTTGATGCGGGGGAGCTCCTACGAGCAGTACTTC.

This clonotype was observed once. The chain uses TRBV2 and TRBJ2-3, with D hard to call. The CDR3 is made up of 12 amino acids. Looked up from germline, CDR1 is SNHLY and CDR2 is FYNNEI. V was pared by 3 bases and J by 5 bases, with 6 bases between. CDR3 sequence reads: CASSEVRDTQYF. Written as DNA, the CDR3 is TGTGCCAGCAGTGAGGTCCGAGATACGCAGTATTTT.

The rearrangement uses TRBV19 and TRBJ2-2; possibly TRBD1 or TRBD2 for D (5 bases each). Germline V lookup: CDR1 LNHDA, CDR2 SQIVND (reference sequence). The CDR3 is 14 residues long. The ends were cut back, 7 bases at V and 0 bases at J, with 9 bases in the middle. The CDR3 nucleotides read TGTGCCAGTAAACCGGGGCCGAACACCGGGGAGCTGTTTTTT. As protein: CASKPGPNTGELFF.

The CDR3 here is CASTSPFRGGTSTDTQYF. The CDR3, as DNA: TGTGCCAGCACCTCACCCTTTCGAGGGGGGACTAGCACAGATACGCAGTATTTT. The chain is built from TRBV11-2 and TRBJ2-3, with D perhaps being TRBD1 or TRBD2 (6 bases each). CDR1 is SGHAT and CDR2 is FQNNGV in the germline V gene. The CDR3 is 18 amino acids. V lost 7 bases and J lost 0, with 23 bases in between.

The rearrangement links TRBV15 to TRBJ2-4; 12 bases map to TRBD2. The CDR3 spans 16 residues. Per the germline V gene, CDR1 is LNHNV and CDR2 is YYDKDF (reference sequence). J was trimmed by 4 bases and V by 5 bases; bases with no gene match: 6. The CDR3 reads CATSARTSGEKNIQYF. In nucleotides, the CDR3 is TGTGCCACCAGCGCCCGGACTAGCGGGGAAAAAAACATTCAGTACTTC. The full variable domain, rest sourced from reference TRBV15 and TRBJ2-4, is DAMVIQNPRYQVTQFGKPVTLSCSQTLNHNVMYWYQQKSSQAPKLLFHYYDKDFNNEADTPDNFQSRRPNTSFCFLDIRSPGLGDTAMYLCATSARTSGEKNIQYFGAGTRLSVL.

A few counts support this clonotype. V and J are TRBV18 and TRBJ2-7, with D uncertain. Germline V CDR1 and CDR2: KGHSH, LQKENI. V gave up 3 bases and J gave up 4 bases, with 7 bases separating them. CDR3 length: 12 residues. CDR3 in DNA: TGTGCCAGCTCACCTCCCGGGTACGAGCAGTACTTC. This translates into CASSPPGYEQYF. The full variable domain, completed using reference TRBV18 and TRBJ2-7, is NAGVMQNPRHLVRRRGQEARLRCSPMKGHSHVYWYRQLPEEGLKFMVYLQKENIIDESGMPKERFSAEFPKEGPSILRIQQVVRGDSAAYFCASSPPGYEQYFGPGTRLTVT.

This clonotype has a handful of counts. The chain couples TRBV5-1 to TRBJ2-3, with no clear D. V was shortened by 5 bases and J by 5 bases, with 9 bases between the two germline ends. Per germline, CDR1 SGHRS and CDR2 YFSETQ. This CDR3 has 12 residues. The CDR3 DNA follows: TGCGCCAGCAGGGGGTTTGGAGATACGCAGTATTTT. Translated, it gives CASRGFGDTQYF.

The genes are TRBV5-6 and TRBJ1-2; D may be TRBD1 (6 bases). The CDR3 runs to 13 residues. Between the trimmed V and J ends, which lost 1 base and 8 bases, there was a span of 12 bases. The germline V gene has CDR1 SGHDT and CDR2 YYEEEE. CDR3 in DNA: TGTGCCAGCAGCTTGCCGGGGGCTCGAGGCTACACCTTC. Protein product: CASSLPGARGYTF. Full variable domain (outside the CDR3, taken from reference TRBV5-6 and TRBJ1-2): DAGVTQSPTHLIKTRGQQVTLRCSPKSGHDTVSWYQQALGQGPQFIFQYYEEEERQRGNFPDRFSGHQFPNYSSELNVNALLLGDSALYLCASSLPGARGYTFGSGTRLTVV.

V gene TRBV20-1 combines with J gene TRBJ1-1; the D is unclear. V was clipped by 5 bases and J by 3 bases, with 7 bases between them. From germline, CDR1 is DFQATT and CDR2 SNEGSKA (reference sequence). The CDR3 has 11 residues. Here the CDR3 reads CSAPDYTEAFF. CDR3 DNA sequence: TGCAGTGCTCCGGACTACACTGAAGCTTTCTTT.

The V gene is TRBV12-3 or TRBV12-4, the J gene TRBJ2-3, with TRBD2 matching over 7 bases. The CDR3 totals 15 residues. The V gene end was trimmed by 5 bases and the J gene end by 0 bases; junction bases not matched to a gene: 5. The CDR3 DNA reads TGTGCCAGCAGTAAAGAGGGAGGGAGCACAGATACGCAGTATTTT. This encodes CASSKEGGSTDTQYF.

CDR3 protein: CASSLGGTDNQPQHF. In DNA, the CDR3 is TGTGCCAGCAGCTTAGGGGGGACCGACAATCAGCCCCAGCATTTT. The chain carries TRBV7-2 and TRBJ1-5; maybe TRBD1 (5 bases). Germline V gene lookup returns CDR1 SGHTA and CDR2 FQGNSA. This CDR3 is 15 amino acids long. V was shortened by 1 base and J by 3 bases, with 10 bases between the two germline ends. Full variable domain (remainder filled in from reference TRBV7-2 and TRBJ1-5): GAGVSQSPSNKVTEKGKDVELRCDPISGHTALYWYRQSLGQGLEFLIYFQGNSAPDKSGLPSDRFSAERTGGSVSTLTIQRTQQEDSAVYLCASSLGGTDNQPQHFGDGTRLSIL.

V is TRBV24-1 and J is TRBJ2-5, with D perhaps TRBD2 (6 bases). V lost 4 bases and J 2 bases, leaving 10 bases between the germline ends. Germline V CDR1 and CDR2: KGHDR, SFDVKD. This CDR3 region has 14 residues. For the CDR3, the DNA is TGTGCCACCAGTGAGGCGGGGAGGCAAGAGACCCAGTACTTC. It translates to CATSEAGRQETQYF.